Listed below are T cell receptor beta chains from one sample, sequenced in a study of PD-L1 blockade in urothelial cancer. Clones were read by immunoSEQ multiplex PCR, and TCRdb kept only the in-frame ones, dropping some. Among roughly 50,000 clones listed, nearly 90% were seen once. Sequenced here: PBMCs, sampled around atezolizumab (anti-PD-L1) treatment. The receptors were sampled from a man aged 60 to 69 with urothelial cancer. The CDR3 runs from the conserved cysteine through the conserved F or W. D genes are given only for firm matches. Rows may omit the clone size; those that give it use once, few, many or a size class.

D: -; V: TRBV2; size: -; J: TRBJ2-3; DNA: TGTGCCAGCAGTGGTCTCTCAGATACGCAGTATTTT; CDR3: CASSGLSDTQYF
D: TRBD2; V: TRBV9; size: -; J: TRBJ2-3; DNA: TGTGCCAGCAGCGTAGGGATTAGCGGGGCTGCAGATACGCAGTATTTT; CDR3: CASSVGISGAADTQYF
D: -; V: TRBV4-3; size: -; J: TRBJ2-3; DNA: TGCGCCAGCAGCCAAGATTGGAGATATACGCAGTATTTT; CDR3: CASSQDWRYTQYF
D: TRBD2; V: TRBV4-1; size: -; J: TRBJ2-3; DNA: TGCGCCAGCAGCCAAGAAGCAGCGGGGCGATCAGATACGCAGTATTTT; CDR3: CASSQEAAGRSDTQYF
D: -; V: TRBV28; size: -; J: TRBJ1-2; DNA: TGTGCCAGCAGTCCCCCGGGGGGAGATGTCTATGGCTACACCTTC; CDR3: CASSPPGGDVYGYTF
D: -; V: TRBV19; size: -; J: TRBJ1-2; DNA: TGTGCCAGTAGTGGTGGCAGTCCGCACTATGGCTACACCTTC; CDR3: CASSGGSPHYGYTF
D: TRBD2; V: TRBV10-2; size: -; J: TRBJ2-1; DNA: TGCGCCAGCACCCAAGGGACTAGCGGGGTTCACTTCTTC; CDR3: CASTQGTSGVHFF
D: -; V: TRBV2; size: -; J: TRBJ2-2; DNA: TGTGCCAGCAGCGCAAACGGGGGGCCATCGAACACCGGGGAGCTGTTTTTT; CDR3: CASSANGGPSNTGELFF
D: -; V: TRBV4-1; size: -; J: TRBJ2-7; DNA: TGCGCCAGCAGCCAAAATCAAGGGGGTAATGCCTACGAGCAGTACTTC; CDR3: CASSQNQGGNAYEQYF
D: -; V: TRBV5-1; size: -; J: TRBJ2-2; DNA: TGCGCCAGCAGCCAGTGGACAGCGAACACCGGGGAGCTGTTTTTT; CDR3: CASSQWTANTGELFF
D: TRBD1; V: TRBV9; size: once; J: TRBJ1-2; DNA: TGTGCCAGCAACAGGGGATTAAGGGATGGCTACACCTTC; CDR3: CASNRGLRDGYTF
D: TRBD1; V: TRBV6-4; size: -; J: TRBJ2-3; DNA: TGTGCCAGCAGTGAGACCTGGGGGACAGGGACAGATACGCAGTATTTT; CDR3: CASSETWGTGTDTQYF